This T cell receptor (beta chain) came from a study of beta chain features in type 1 diabetes. Study-level results: Across all four CD4+ subsets, people with type 1 diabetes showed modestly shorter TCRB CDR3s.

All of the isolated RNA was reverse transcribed, so expressed TCRB transcripts were sequenced. The repertoire was sequenced with immunoSEQ multiplex PCR; TCRdb's copy has only in-frame clones and lacks some. The sample yields under 350,000 clones, roughly 24% seen once. The J segment lost 4 bases and the V segment lost 6 bases, leaving 5 bases of the junction unmatched. Germline lookup yields CDR1 ENHRY and CDR2 SYGVKD. The CDR3 is 13 residues long. With regard to this clone: Its antigen is unidentified.

This receptor was taken from a woman aged 30 to 39 with type 1 diabetes. The chain combines TRBV10-3 with TRBJ1-2, with 7 bases lining up with TRBD1. Sequences were obtained from naive CD4+ T cells from blood. The CDR3 DNA sequence: TGTGCCATCAGCGGGACAGCAGGCTATGGCTACACCTTC. Amino acid sequence: CAISGTAGYGYTF.